These T cell receptor beta chains were read from a single sample in a study of blood T cell repertoires in COVID-19. Data came from immunoSEQ multiplex PCR; TCRdb stores just in-frame clones and leaves some out. The sample lists approximately 240,000 clones; around 84% were seen once. Source material: peripheral blood. Receptors were obtained from a woman aged 40 to 50 who had recovered from COVID-19. Both conserved end residues are part of each CDR3. The D gene is left open where the match is weak. Clone sizes are given selectively: once, few, many, or a class where the clone is expanded.

D gene: NA; J gene: TRBJ2-2; clone size: NA; V gene: TRBV5-1; CDR3 DNA: TGCGCCAGCAGCTTGTACCCGGGAGCGAACACCGGGGAGCTGTTTTTT; CDR3 protein: CASSLYPGANTGELFF
D gene: NA; J gene: TRBJ1-6; clone size: few; V gene: TRBV1; CDR3 DNA: TGCACCAGCAGCCAAGATGGAGGGTCACGCCTCCACTTT; CDR3 protein: CTSSQDGGSRLHF
D gene: NA; J gene: TRBJ2-7; clone size: NA; V gene: TRBV4-2; CDR3 DNA: TGTGCCAGCAGCCCCTTAGCGGTGGCGGGCGAGCAGTACTTC; CDR3 protein: CASSPLAVAGEQYF
D gene: TRBD2; J gene: TRBJ2-1; clone size: NA; V gene: TRBV3-1/TRBV3-2; CDR3 DNA: TGTGCCAGCAGCCATGTCCTAGCGGGGCCCTGGGGTGAGCAGTTCTTC; CDR3 protein: CASSHVLAGPWGEQFF
D gene: TRBD2; J gene: TRBJ2-5; clone size: NA; V gene: TRBV10-1; CDR3 DNA: TGCGCCAGCAGTAAGCTTAGCGGGGCCAGCCAAGAGACCCAGTACTTC; CDR3 protein: CASSKLSGASQETQYF
D gene: NA; J gene: TRBJ1-1; clone size: NA; V gene: TRBV19; CDR3 DNA: TGTGCCAGTATCAACGCGGGCAGGGCGGGGTACACTGAAGCTTTCTTT; CDR3 protein: CASINAGRAGYTEAFF
D gene: NA; J gene: TRBJ1-1; clone size: once; V gene: TRBV19; CDR3 DNA: TGTGCCAGTAGACTATATGGTGAGGAGGAAGCTTTCTTT; CDR3 protein: CASRLYGEEEAFF
D gene: NA; J gene: TRBJ1-6; clone size: once; V gene: TRBV11-3; CDR3 DNA: TGTGCCAGCAGCTTACAGGGGATCCATAATTCACCCCTCCACTTT; CDR3 protein: CASSLQGIHNSPLHF
D gene: TRBD1; J gene: TRBJ1-2; clone size: once; V gene: TRBV7-9; CDR3 DNA: TGTGCCAGCAGCTTAACCGGGACAGGGTTAGACGGCTACACCTTC; CDR3 protein: CASSLTGTGLDGYTF
D gene: NA; J gene: TRBJ2-7; clone size: once; V gene: TRBV6-5; CDR3 DNA: TGTGCCAGCATCAGGGCCCTCCCCTACGAGCAGTACTTC; CDR3 protein: CASIRALPYEQYF
D gene: TRBD1; J gene: TRBJ2-7; clone size: NA; V gene: TRBV7-7; CDR3 DNA: TGTGCTAGCAGCCGAGAGACAGGGGACTACGAGCAGTACTTC; CDR3 protein: CASSRETGDYEQYF
D gene: TRBD2; J gene: TRBJ2-7; clone size: NA; V gene: TRBV28; CDR3 DNA: TGTGCCATCGAAAGCGGGGGGGGTTACGAGCAGTACTTC; CDR3 protein: CAIESGGGYEQYF
D gene: NA; J gene: TRBJ2-2; clone size: NA; V gene: TRBV5-1; CDR3 DNA: TGCGCCAGCAGCTCCGGGACACCTCTGGCCGGGGAGCTGTTTTTT; CDR3 protein: CASSSGTPLAGELFF
D gene: TRBD1; J gene: TRBJ2-7; clone size: NA; V gene: TRBV6-2/TRBV6-3; CDR3 DNA: TGTGCCAGCCGCCCCTCGGGACAGTCCTACGAGCAGTACTTC; CDR3 protein: CASRPSGQSYEQYF
D gene: NA; J gene: TRBJ1-3; clone size: NA; V gene: TRBV11-3; CDR3 DNA: TGTGCCAGCAGCCAATCCTTTGGGGCAGCAGGAAACACCATATATTTT; CDR3 protein: CASSQSFGAAGNTIYF
D gene: NA; J gene: TRBJ2-7; clone size: few; V gene: TRBV6-5; CDR3 DNA: TGTGCCAGCAGTTACTCAAGACTGGCTTCTAGCGAGCAGTACTTC; CDR3 protein: CASSYSRLASSEQYF
D gene: NA; J gene: TRBJ1-5; clone size: NA; V gene: TRBV6-1; CDR3 DNA: TGTGCCAGCAGTGAAACCCAGGGAGGTCAGCCCCAGCATTTT; CDR3 protein: CASSETQGGQPQHF
D gene: TRBD1; J gene: TRBJ2-7; clone size: NA; V gene: TRBV6-5; CDR3 DNA: TGTGCCAGCGTCCGGGACAGCCTTTTCTACGAGCAGTACTTC; CDR3 protein: CASVRDSLFYEQYF
D gene: NA; J gene: TRBJ2-2; clone size: NA; V gene: TRBV29-1; CDR3 DNA: TGCAGCGTATTTCAGGGGAACACCGGGGAGCTGTTTTTT; CDR3 protein: CSVFQGNTGELFF
D gene: TRBD1; J gene: TRBJ1-2; clone size: once; V gene: TRBV19; CDR3 DNA: TGTGCCAGTAGTATACGGGACAGTAACTATGGCTACACCTTC; CDR3 protein: CASSIRDSNYGYTF
D gene: NA; J gene: TRBJ2-2; clone size: NA; V gene: TRBV4-3; CDR3 DNA: TGCGCCAGCAGCCAAGGGAGATTCATGGGCGGGGAGCTGTTTTTT; CDR3 protein: CASSQGRFMGGELFF
D gene: NA; J gene: TRBJ1-1; clone size: NA; V gene: TRBV7-9; CDR3 DNA: TGTGCCAGCAGCCCACTAATGAACACTGAAGCTTTCTTT; CDR3 protein: CASSPLMNTEAFF
D gene: NA; J gene: TRBJ1-6; clone size: NA; V gene: TRBV3-1/TRBV3-2; CDR3 DNA: TGTGCCAGCAGCCCTCGACAGAGAGACAATTCACCCCTCCACTTT; CDR3 protein: CASSPRQRDNSPLHF
D gene: TRBD2; J gene: TRBJ2-7; clone size: NA; V gene: TRBV6-6; CDR3 DNA: TGTGCCAGCAGGGAAAGCGGGGGGGCCCACGAGCAGTACTTC; CDR3 protein: CASRESGGAHEQYF
D gene: NA; J gene: TRBJ1-2; clone size: few; V gene: TRBV9; CDR3 DNA: TGTGCCAGCAGCGCGGGGTTTAACTATGGCTACACCTTC; CDR3 protein: CASSAGFNYGYTF
D gene: TRBD1; J gene: TRBJ1-5; clone size: NA; V gene: TRBV7-9; CDR3 DNA: TGTGCCAGCAGGCTAAAACTGGACAGGTATAGCAATCAGCCCCAGCATTTT; CDR3 protein: CASRLKLDRYSNQPQHF
D gene: NA; J gene: TRBJ1-4; clone size: NA; V gene: TRBV18; CDR3 DNA: TGTGCCAGCTCACCATACTGGGGGGTGACTAATGAAAAACTGTTTTTT; CDR3 protein: CASSPYWGVTNEKLFF
D gene: TRBD1; J gene: TRBJ1-4; clone size: NA; V gene: TRBV19; CDR3 DNA: TGTGCCAGTACCACAGGGGGAATTGCAACTAATGAAAAACTGTTTTTT; CDR3 protein: CASTTGGIATNEKLFF
D gene: TRBD1; J gene: TRBJ2-4; clone size: NA; V gene: TRBV19; CDR3 DNA: TGTGCCAGTAGCCCTACCGACAGGGCTTACATTCAGTACTTC; CDR3 protein: CASSPTDRAYIQYF
D gene: TRBD1; J gene: TRBJ2-1; clone size: NA; V gene: TRBV2; CDR3 DNA: TGTGCCAGCACCCCGACAGGGAGCTCCTACAATGAGCAGTTCTTC; CDR3 protein: CASTPTGSSYNEQFF
D gene: NA; J gene: TRBJ1-1; clone size: NA; V gene: TRBV19; CDR3 DNA: TGTGCCAGTAGTCGGTTTATGAACACTGAAGCTTTCTTT; CDR3 protein: CASSRFMNTEAFF
D gene: NA; J gene: TRBJ1-1; clone size: NA; V gene: TRBV7-9; CDR3 DNA: TGTGCCATCTCCCGGGCAGGGGTCCGAAGGACTGAAGCTTTCTTT; CDR3 protein: CAISRAGVRRTEAFF
D gene: NA; J gene: TRBJ1-1; clone size: NA; V gene: TRBV6-5; CDR3 DNA: TGTGCCAGTACCCTTGGGCAGAACACTGAAGCTTTCTTT; CDR3 protein: CASTLGQNTEAFF
D gene: NA; J gene: TRBJ1-2; clone size: NA; V gene: TRBV5-4; CDR3 DNA: TGTGCCAGCAGCTTGGCCACAGGACCCTATGGCTACACCTTC; CDR3 protein: CASSLATGPYGYTF
D gene: TRBD1; J gene: TRBJ1-2; clone size: NA; V gene: TRBV19; CDR3 DNA: TGTGCCAGTAGTATCAAGCCACAGGGGAACTATGGCTACACCTTC; CDR3 protein: CASSIKPQGNYGYTF
D gene: TRBD2; J gene: TRBJ2-5; clone size: NA; V gene: TRBV5-8; CDR3 DNA: TGTGCCAGCAGTACTAGCGGGGGGGCTCGGGAGACCCAGTACTTC; CDR3 protein: CASSTSGGARETQYF
D gene: TRBD2; J gene: TRBJ2-3; clone size: NA; V gene: TRBV6-4; CDR3 DNA: TGTGCCAGCAGCGAACGACGGGGGGGGCCAGATACGCAGTATTTT; CDR3 protein: CASSERRGGPDTQYF
D gene: TRBD1; J gene: TRBJ2-6; clone size: NA; V gene: TRBV7-9; CDR3 DNA: TGTGCCAGCAGCCCAACCGGGACAGGGAACGTCCTGACTTTC; CDR3 protein: CASSPTGTGNVLTF
D gene: TRBD2; J gene: TRBJ2-1; clone size: NA; V gene: TRBV19; CDR3 DNA: TGTGCCAGCGGCGGGCGACGGGGGGGCGTCACTTCCTACAATGAGCAGTTCTTC; CDR3 protein: CASGGRRGGVTSYNEQFF
D gene: NA; J gene: TRBJ2-7; clone size: NA; V gene: TRBV6-5; CDR3 DNA: TGTGCCAGCAGACGTGACAGGGACTCATCCTACGAGCAGTACTTC; CDR3 protein: CASRRDRDSSYEQYF
D gene: TRBD2; J gene: TRBJ2-7; clone size: NA; V gene: TRBV27; CDR3 DNA: TGTGCCAGCAGTTTAATCGGTAGCGGGGGGGCCGGGTACGAGCAGTACTTC; CDR3 protein: CASSLIGSGGAGYEQYF
D gene: NA; J gene: TRBJ2-7; clone size: NA; V gene: TRBV24-1; CDR3 DNA: TGTGCCACCAGAGAGTGGGGGGGCACCTACGAGCAGTACTTC; CDR3 protein: CATREWGGTYEQYF
D gene: TRBD1; J gene: TRBJ1-6; clone size: NA; V gene: TRBV6-5; CDR3 DNA: TGTGCCAGCAGTCCTACCGACAGGGGGCGATCACCCCTCCACTTT; CDR3 protein: CASSPTDRGRSPLHF
D gene: NA; J gene: TRBJ1-2; clone size: few; V gene: TRBV6-5; CDR3 DNA: TGTGCCAGCAGTTACGGGCCAAACTATGGCTACACCTTC; CDR3 protein: CASSYGPNYGYTF
D gene: NA; J gene: TRBJ1-5; clone size: NA; V gene: TRBV2; CDR3 DNA: TGTGCCAGCAATCTCGAGGGTAATCAGCCCCAGCATTTT; CDR3 protein: CASNLEGNQPQHF